Sequencing of this TCR beta chain was carried out in a study of CD8 T cells in ankylosing spondylitis. Whole-study results and caveats: Among TCR beta sequences, a motif of about 8 highly homologous variants appeared characteristic of ankylosing spondylitis blood.

Remarks on this clonotype: Its antigen is still unknown.

Quantitative 5'-RACE with molecular barcodes generated TCR beta libraries. MiXCR was run by TCRdb on the 5' RACE reads, yielding one entry per CDR3 protein. Here the sample spans some 840,000 distinct CDR3 sequences, approximately 12% being singletons. This CDR3 is built from 16 residues. Germline V lookup: CDR1 SNHLY, CDR2 FYNNEI. V lost 3 bases, J lost 4 bases, and 17 bases lay in between. This clonotype was sampled from a male donor with ankylosing spondylitis. Sequenced: blood, either unsorted or a sorted T cell fraction (not recorded which). The gene calls are TRBV2 and TRBJ2-3; the D call may be TRBD1 or TRBD2 (6 bases each). In DNA form, the CDR3 reads TGTGCCAGCAGTGATCCTGGGGGGCGCAGCGCAGATACGCAGTATTTT. Protein product: CASSDPGGRSADTQYF.